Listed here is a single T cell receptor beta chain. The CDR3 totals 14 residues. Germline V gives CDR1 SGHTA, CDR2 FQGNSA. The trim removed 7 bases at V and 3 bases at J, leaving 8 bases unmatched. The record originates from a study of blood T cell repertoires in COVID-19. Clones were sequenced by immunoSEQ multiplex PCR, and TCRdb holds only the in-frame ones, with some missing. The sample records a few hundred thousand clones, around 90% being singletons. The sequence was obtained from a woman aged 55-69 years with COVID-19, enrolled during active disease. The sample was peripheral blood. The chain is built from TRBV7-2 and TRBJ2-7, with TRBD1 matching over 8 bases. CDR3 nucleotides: TGTGCCAGCAAGGTAGGACAGGGAAGCTACGAGCAGTACTTC. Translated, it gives CASKVGQGSYEQYF.